The TCR beta chain described here comes from a study of identical twins. Concerning this clonotype: No antigen is known for it.

The study, taken as a whole, reports: Modelling underestimated the level of out-of-frame TCR alpha sharing observed in monozygotic twins. Fewer insertions were carried by abundant cord blood beta clonotypes, but none was seen in memory repertoires.

CDR1 SGHTA and CDR2 FQGNSA come from the germline V gene. The V segment lost 1 base and the J segment 7 bases; nucleotides outside the gene matches: 7. The CDR3 is 16 amino acids. Unique molecular identifiers were present on cDNA, and template switching added a universal primer site. TCRdb reprocessed the 5' RACE reads via MiXCR and lists one record per CDR3 protein. The sample holds 200,000 to 250,000 distinct CDR3 sequences, 10% to 13% seen once. Sequenced: memory T cells sorted from blood. This sequence originates from a man aged 45-65 years in good health. V gene TRBV7-2 combines with J gene TRBJ2-5, with 12 positions matching TRBD1. CDR3 residues: CASSLGGTGGGRTQYF. DNA for the CDR3: TGTGCCAGCAGCTTAGGCGGGACAGGGGGCGGCCGGACCCAGTACTTC.